A selection of T cell receptor beta chains follows, all from one sample in a study of OX40 agonist ivuxolimab in advanced cancers. The data were produced by immunoSEQ multiplex PCR, yet TCRdb's version contains in-frame clones alone and is incomplete. The sample carries around 6,300 clones, roughly 74% recorded once. Source: CD4+ or CD8+ T cells sorted from blood, taken in a trial of the OX40 agonist ivuxolimab. The receptor set was obtained from an adult with an advanced solid tumor such as melanoma, head and neck, liver or kidney cancer. Both conserved end residues are trimmed from each CDR3. Each record gives: J gene, clone size, V gene, CDR3 protein. Some rows have no size entry. The others give once, few or many, or a class for an expanded clone.

>TRBJ2-7|.|TRBV7-6
ASSPRQEDYEQY
>TRBJ2-2|.|TRBV7-2
ATLGGNTGELF
>TRBJ1-2|once|TRBV11-3
ASSLSGGPLGYT
>TRBJ2-3|.|TRBV6-1
ASSEPTGTTDTQY
>TRBJ1-1|.|TRBV19
ASSKDRLNTEAF
>TRBJ2-7|.|TRBV6-5
ASSPQSSYEQY
>TRBJ2-1|.|TRBV15
ATSRGRQGGTNEQF
>TRBJ2-5|.|TRBV25-1
ASSSRGEETQY
>TRBJ1-2|.|TRBV29-1
SVPGQIYGYT
>TRBJ1-4|once|TRBV4-3
ASSQDHRGVATNEKLF
>TRBJ2-3|.|TRBV6-1
ASSARDGSTDTQY
>TRBJ2-5|.|TRBV27
ASSLSVGGPRGTQY
>TRBJ1-5|.|TRBV19
ATSDGEGQPQH
>TRBJ2-3|.|TRBV2
ATVSGGTDTQY
>TRBJ2-7|.|TRBV7-6
ASSKSGVSSYEQY
>TRBJ2-1|.|TRBV2
ASSEGAGIYEQF
>TRBJ2-5|.|TRBV27
ASTFLTGGLETQY
>TRBJ2-7|once|TRBV5-1
ASSLESVPSYEQY